A single sample gave rise to the 23 T cell receptor beta chains below, sequenced in a study of cytomegalovirus exposure and HLA in healthy donors. This PCR relied on a set of 60 Vbeta primers and 13 Jbeta primers. Clones were read by immunoSEQ multiplex PCR, and TCRdb kept only the in-frame ones, dropping some. The sample yields under 85,000 clones, approximately 81% seen once. Sequencing was carried out using PBMCs. These receptors were obtained from a woman under 40 in good health and CMV-seropositive.

This clone came up a few times. The rearrangement joins TRBV4-1 to TRBJ1-4; D remains unclear. CDR3 size: 14 residues. Germline V lookup: CDR1 MGHRA, CDR2 YSYEKL. V was trimmed by 4 bases and J by 8 bases, leaving 14 bases between them. The CDR3 region is CASSLATQAEKLFF. CDR3 nucleotide sequence: TGCGCCAGCAGCCTGGCGACCCAGGCGGAAAAACTGTTTTTT.

The rearrangement links TRBV28 to TRBJ1-2, with D unresolved. V lost 10 bases, J lost 1 base, and 10 bases lay in between. CDR3 length equals 12 residues. Germline V gene sequence: CDR1 MDHEN, CDR2 SYDVKM. CDR3: CATLRVNYGYTF. The CDR3 DNA is TGTGCCACCCTGAGAGTTAACTATGGCTACACCTTC.

The chain has TRBV7-9 and TRBJ2-7; D gene ambiguous. In germline, CDR1 is SEHNR, CDR2 FQNEAQ (reference sequence). This CDR3 has 17 residues. Trimming left V 0 bases short and J 0 bases short, with 15 bases between. This chain's CDR3 is CASSLAKATSISYEQYF. CDR3 nucleotide sequence: TGTGCCAGCAGCTTAGCGAAAGCTACTTCAATCTCCTACGAGCAGTACTTC.

The rearrangement links TRBV5-1 to TRBJ2-3; D is perhaps TRBD2 (5 bases). The CDR3 spans 16 residues. Germline assignment: CDR1 SGHRS and CDR2 YFSETQ. Trimming pared 0 bases from V and 3 bases from J, leaving 14 bases between. CDR3 nucleotides: TGCGCCAGCAGCTTGGCTCCTAGCAGGATAACAGATACGCAGTATTTT. It translates to CASSLAPSRITDTQYF.

The chain combines TRBV7-8 with TRBJ2-6; D may be TRBD1 (6 bases). V gave up 6 bases and J gave up 0 bases, with 15 bases separating them. Germline CDR1 is SGHVS and CDR2 is FQNEAQ. This CDR3 comprises 17 residues. In nucleotides, the CDR3 is TGTGCCAGCAGAAACGGGACACTACACTCTGGGGCCAACGTCCTGACTTTC. Protein sequence: CASRNGTLHSGANVLTF.

For the CDR3, the DNA is TGTGCCAGCAGTGACGTCGGACAGAGCACAGATACGCAGTATTTT. Translation gives CASSDVGQSTDTQYF. The J gene is TRBJ2-3, the V gene TRBV6-1; weak D call: TRBD1 (6 bases). Trimming took off 3 bases at V and 0 bases at J, with 10 bases between the two ends. The germline V gene encodes CDR1 MNHNS and CDR2 SASEGT. CDR3 length: 15 residues.

The genes are TRBV6-5 and TRBJ1-1; D is ambiguous. This CDR3 is built from 14 residues. CDR1 and CDR2 (germline): MNHEY, SVGAGI. Trimming took off 2 bases at V and 6 bases at J, with 13 bases between the two ends. Here the CDR3 reads CASSYQPGGPEAFF. The CDR3 DNA sequence: TGTGCCAGCAGTTACCAGCCCGGCGGGCCTGAAGCTTTCTTT.

The chain is built from TRBV21-1 and TRBJ1-1. TRBV21-1 is reported as a pseudogene. The CDR3 runs to 15 residues. This chain's CDR3 is CASSKAPVLNTEAFF. The CDR3 DNA sequence: TGTGCCAGCAGCAAAGCGCCGGTCCTCAACACTGAAGCTTTCTTT.

The CDR3 sequence: CASSLAVRTEAFF. The CDR3 DNA sequence: TGTGCCAGCAGCTTAGCCGTCCGGACTGAAGCTTTCTTT. The chain recombines TRBV7-8 with TRBJ1-1; no reliable D call. Germline CDR1 and CDR2: SGHVS and FQNEAQ. V was cut by 0 bases and J by 5 bases, with 7 bases left in between. CDR3 length: 13 amino acids.

This chain uses TRBV4-3 with TRBJ2-1; D may be TRBD2 (5 bases). The CDR3 length is 16 residues. Trimming shortened V by 0 bases and J by 7 bases, and 16 bases separated the two germline ends. CDR1 and CDR2 (germline): LGHNA, YSLEER. This chain's CDR3 is CASSQDLDSVLNEQFF. The CDR3 bases are TGCGCCAGCAGCCAAGATCTGGATAGCGTCCTAAATGAGCAGTTCTTC.

This chain joins TRBV28 and TRBJ2-7, with 9 bases that match TRBD2. CDR1 MDHEN and CDR2 SYDVKM come from the germline V gene. Trimming removed 6 bases from V and 2 bases from J; junction bases left unmatched: 5. The CDR3 has 14 residues. The CDR3 reads CASRSSGATYEQYF. The CDR3 region has the DNA TGTGCCAGCAGGTCTAGCGGGGCGACCTACGAGCAGTACTTC. Drawing the rest from reference TRBV28 and TRBJ2-7, the complete variable domain is DVKVTQSSRYLVKRTGEKVFLECVQDMDHENMFWYRQDPGLGLRLIYFSYDVKMKEKGDIPEGYSVSREKKERFSLILESASTNQTSMYLCASRSSGATYEQYFGPGTRLTVT.

The V and J genes are TRBV5-1 and TRBJ1-4; a weak D match, TRBD1 (5 bases). The CDR3 contains 14 residues. Trimming pared 1 base from V and 5 bases from J, leaving 9 bases between. Per germline, CDR1 SGHRS and CDR2 YFSETQ. The CDR3 coding sequence is TGCGCCAGCAGCTTGTCCCGGGGGAATGAAAAACTGTTTTTT. It codes for CASSLSRGNEKLFF.

V gene TRBV28 combines with J gene TRBJ1-2; unclear D gene. CDR3 size: 11 residues. The V end lost 6 bases, the J end lost 8 bases, and 10 bases lay between the germline ends. The V gene's germline CDR1 is MDHEN and CDR2 SYDVKM. CDR3 DNA: TGTGCCAGCAGCTATATGCGAGGCTACACCTTC. Translation gives CASSYMRGYTF.

As regards this clone: The sample has other DNA sequences that encode this CDR3 too. V and J are TRBV29-1 and TRBJ1-1; possible D gene TRBD1, 5 bases. The CDR3 has 11 amino acids. Per the germline V gene, CDR1 is SQVTM and CDR2 is ANQGSEA. Trimming cost V 4 bases and J 4 bases, with 7 bases left between them. CDR3 residues: CSVGTPTEAFF. CDR3 DNA: TGCAGCGTTGGGACACCCACTGAAGCTTTCTTT. The whole variable domain, filled in from reference TRBV29-1 and TRBJ1-1, reads SAVISQKPSRDICQRGTSLTIQCQVDSQVTMMFWYRQQPGQSLTLIATANQGSEATYESGFVIDKFPISRPNLTFSTLTVSNMSPEDSSIYLCSVGTPTEAFFGQGTRLTVV.

This chain connects TRBV30 to TRBJ2-3; D might be TRBD2 (5 bases). The V gene's germline CDR1 is GTSNPN and CDR2 SVGIG (reference sequence). CDR3 size: 12 residues. V lost 6 bases, J lost 6 bases, and 13 bases lay in between. CDR3 sequence: CACGLLRDTQYF. The CDR3 DNA follows: TGTGCCTGCGGACTCCTCAGGGATACGCAGTATTTT.

J is TRBJ2-3 and V is TRBV7-9; 7 nucleotides match TRBD2. CDR1 is SEHNR, CDR2 FQNEAQ, per germline (reference sequence). This CDR3 comprises 16 residues. V dropped 4 bases and J dropped 2; count of bases not matched to a gene: 9. The CDR3 protein is CASSSGLRGVTDTQYF. DNA for the CDR3: TGTGCCAGCAGCTCGGGACTACGCGGGGTCACAGATACGCAGTATTTT. The full variable domain, rest sourced from reference TRBV7-9 and TRBJ2-3, is DTGVSQNPRHKITKRGQNVTFRCDPISEHNRLYWYRQTLGQGPEFLTYFQNEAQLEKSRLLSDRFSAERPKGSFSTLEIQRTEQGDSAMYLCASSSGLRGVTDTQYFGPGTRLTVL.

The chain couples TRBV7-9 to TRBJ2-7, with 11 bases lining up with TRBD2. The CDR3 length is 15 residues. V lost 6 bases and J lost 2; bases outside the gene matches: 6. Germline V gene sequence: CDR1 SEHNR, CDR2 FQNEAQ (reference sequence). CDR3 DNA sequence: TGTGCCAGCAGACCGACTAGCGGGACCACCTACGAGCAGTACTTC. It yields the protein CASRPTSGTTYEQYF.

The CDR3 protein is CASSQYGGVSSGNTIYF. The DNA for the CDR3 is TGTGCCAGCAGCCAATACGGGGGGGTGAGCTCTGGAAACACCATATATTTT. The rearrangement joins TRBV4-2 to TRBJ1-3, with D possibly matching TRBD1 (5 bases). The length of the CDR3 is 17 residues. V was shortened by 2 bases and J by 0 bases, with 14 bases between the two germline ends. CDR1 and CDR2 (germline): LGHNA, YNFKEQ.

The V call is TRBV28, the J call TRBJ1-2; TRBD1 agrees at 7 bases. The CDR3 covers 17 residues. Germline CDR1 and CDR2: MDHEN and SYDVKM. V dropped 3 bases and J dropped 7; count of bases not matched to a gene: 17. The CDR3 coding sequence is TGTGCCAGCAGTTTGGGCCCTGGGAGACAGGGTTCGGGTGGCTACACCTTC. Translation gives CASSLGPGRQGSGGYTF.

V and J are TRBV4-3 and TRBJ1-2, with D possibly TRBD1 on 5 matching bases. CDR1 is LGHNA and CDR2 is YSLEER in the germline V gene. The V gene lost 0 bases and the J gene lost 6 bases, with 20 bases spanning the gap. The CDR3 has 17 amino acids. Here the CDR3 DNA reads TGCGCCAGCAGCCAAGATGATCTGTTAGGGGCAATTCATGGCTACACCTTC. It encodes CASSQDDLLGAIHGYTF.

The rearrangement joins TRBV15 to TRBJ2-3; the D is unclear. CDR3 size: 12 residues. V shed 6 bases and J shed 2 bases, with 6 bases lying between them. Germline V gene data show CDR1 as LNHNV and CDR2 as YYDKDF (reference sequence). The CDR3 nucleotides read TGTGCCACCAGGGCCTCCACAGATACGCAGTATTTT. It is translated as CATRASTDTQYF.

V usage is TRBV7-2 and J usage is TRBJ2-3; D is possibly TRBD2 (6 bases). Germline-derived CDR1 and CDR2 are SGHTA and FQGNSA. The CDR3 consists of 17 residues. With 0 bases removed from V and 1 base from J, the gap between germline ends came to 14 bases. CDR3 sequence (DNA): TGTGCCAGCAGCTTAGCCGGGAGCCTAACTCGCACAGATACGCAGTATTTT. It translates to CASSLAGSLTRTDTQYF.

The chain couples TRBV10-3 to TRBJ1-5; no reliable D call. This CDR3 is 14 amino acids long. Germline values: CDR1 ENHRY, CDR2 SYGVKD. V was cut by 5 bases and J by 1 base, with 9 bases left in between. In DNA, the CDR3 is TGTGCCATCAGTCCGCGGGCAAGCAATCAGCCCCAGCATTTT. Its translation is CAISPRASNQPQHF.